Sequencing of this TCR beta chain was carried out in a study of radiation and T cells in renal cell carcinoma. V lost 0 bases and J lost 3; bases outside the gene matches: 12. Germline lookup yields CDR1 SGDLS and CDR2 YYNGEE. The CDR3 contains 17 residues. Sequenced by immunoSEQ multiplex PCR; TCRdb stores in-frame clones only, minus some. The sample has roughly 90,000 clones, around four fifths seen once. The time point here: blood 4 weeks post-SBRT, at nephrectomy. The treatment is: 15 Gy SBRT to primary tumor, nephrectomy 4 weeks later. This TCR came from a man over 45 with renal cell carcinoma. The rearrangement joins TRBV9 to TRBJ2-7, with 7 bases lining up with TRBD2. The source material was blood, sampled from a patient whose treatment included radiotherapy and nephrectomy. CDR3 protein: CASSVGGPSGGYYEQYF. CDR3 sequence (DNA): TGTGCCAGCAGCGTAGGGGGCCCCTCGGGAGGTTACTACGAGCAGTACTTC.